This T cell receptor (beta chain) was identified in a study of vaccination and CD4 T cells after COVID-19. Study as a whole: Convalescent cases comprised nine mild and one severe, all SARS-CoV-2 positive by nasal swab PCR. Convalescent donors totaled six males and four females, including two who were Hispanic.

The treatment here: roughly ten-day PBMC culture with coronavirus spike peptide pools or control peptides (ViraFEST assay). First, ViraFEST expanded antigen-specific T cells with peptide pools, and next it sequenced the TCRs. With V trimmed by 4 bases and J by 7 bases, 14 bases remained unmatched. Per the germline V gene, CDR1 is SGHVS and CDR2 is FQNEAQ. The CDR3 runs 17 residues. Scientists ran DNA taken from cultured CD4+ T cells through the Oncomine TCR Beta short-read assay for sequencing. MiXCR, run by TCRdb on the PCR reads, gives a single entry per CDR3 protein. The sample records about 12,000 distinct CDR3 sequences, around 40% being singletons. To note about this clonotype: Its specificity is unknown.

The source of this sequence is a human donor with COVID-19. Sequences were obtained from cultured CD4+ T cells from blood. The genes are TRBV7-8 and TRBJ2-1, with TRBD1 matching over 9 bases. The CDR3 loop reads CASSSPPGTGIKNEQFF. In DNA form, the CDR3 reads TGTGCCAGCAGCTCCCCGCCCGGGACAGGGATTAAGAATGAGCAGTTCTTC. The full variable domain, completed using reference TRBV7-8 and TRBJ2-1, is GAGVSQSPRYKVAKRGQDVALRCDPISGHVSLFWYQQALGQGPEFLTYFQNEAQLDKSGLPSDRFFAERPEGSVSTLKIQRTQQEDSAVYLCASSSPPGTGIKNEQFFGPGTRLTVL.